The 5 T cell receptor beta chains below were found in one sample sequenced in a study of shared clonotypes between healthy human individuals. Naive CD8 populations comprised CD45RO-negative cells positively selected for CCR7, excluding terminally differentiated effector memory CD45RA+ cells. The repertoire was sequenced with immunoSEQ multiplex PCR; TCRdb's copy has only in-frame clones and lacks some. The sample contains millions of clones, less than 95% of which appear only once. The sample was naive CD8+ T cells sorted from blood. All receptors come from a man between 18 and 29 years old in good health.

Concerning this clone itself: This specimen includes other DNA sequences encoding the same CDR3. V gene TRBV5-6 combines with J gene TRBJ2-7; D is unresolved. CDR3 length: 14 amino acids. Trimming took off 4 bases at V and 2 bases at J, with 13 bases between the two ends. Germline CDR1 is SGHDT and CDR2 is YYEEEE. The CDR3 DNA reads TGTGCCAGCAGCCTGCGTGGTAAAACCTACGAGCAGTACTTC. Its protein is CASSLRGKTYEQYF.

The chain has TRBV7-9 and TRBJ2-1, with D possibly being TRBD2 (6 bases). The germline V gene has CDR1 SEHNR and CDR2 FQNEAQ (reference sequence). V was pared by 7 bases and J by 6 bases, with 19 bases between. The CDR3 covers 15 residues. As DNA, the CDR3 is TGTGCCAGCACCAAATTAGCGGAGACTGTCAATGAGCAGTTCTTC. Its translation: CASTKLAETVNEQFF.

This chain joins TRBV10-1 and TRBJ2-7; either TRBD1 or TRBD2 may supply D (5 bases each). The CDR3 spans 14 residues. CDR1 WNHNN and CDR2 SYGVQD come from the germline V gene (reference sequence). V lost 5 bases to trimming and J lost 0 bases, with 11 bases between them. This CDR3 is CASSLRGFSYEQYF. CDR3 DNA sequence: TGCGCCAGCAGTTTACGGGGCTTCTCCTACGAGCAGTACTTC.

V and J are TRBV5-1 and TRBJ2-7; 10 bases align to TRBD1. Germline CDR1 SGHRS, CDR2 YFSETQ. J lost 6 bases, V lost 4 bases, and 10 bases had no gene match. The CDR3 loop spans 15 amino acids. The CDR3 region is CASSQGQGYFSEQYF. DNA of the CDR3: TGCGCCAGCAGCCAGGGACAGGGGTACTTCTCCGAGCAGTACTTC.

The V and J genes are TRBV11-2 and TRBJ2-1; no firm D call. Trimming removed 0 bases at V and 8 bases at J, with 5 bases between. CDR1 is SGHAT and CDR2 is FQNNGV in the germline V gene. The CDR3 runs 12 residues. DNA of the CDR3: TGTGCCAGCAGCTTAGATCTCTATGAGCAGTTCTTC. Its protein is CASSLDLYEQFF.